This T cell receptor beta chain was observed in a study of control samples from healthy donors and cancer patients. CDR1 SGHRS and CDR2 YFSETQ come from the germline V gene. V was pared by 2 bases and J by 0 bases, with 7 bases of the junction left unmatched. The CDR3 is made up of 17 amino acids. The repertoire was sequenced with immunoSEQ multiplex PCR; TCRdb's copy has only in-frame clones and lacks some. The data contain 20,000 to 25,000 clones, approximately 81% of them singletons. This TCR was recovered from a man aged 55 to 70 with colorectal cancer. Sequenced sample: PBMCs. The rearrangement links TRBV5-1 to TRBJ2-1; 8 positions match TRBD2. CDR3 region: CASSFGPLAGSYNEQFF. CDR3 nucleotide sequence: TGCGCCAGCAGCTTTGGTCCCCTAGCGGGCTCCTACAATGAGCAGTTCTTC.